The T cell receptor (beta chain) described here comes from a study of graft-versus-host responses after intestinal transplantation. Sequencing used immunoSEQ multiplex PCR; TCRdb keeps in-frame clones, though not all of them. Altogether 75,000 to 100,000 clones are present, about 94% being singletons, with the ten largest covering over 0.15%. Remarks on this clone: The antigen is unknown.

This specimen was unstimulated CD4+ T cells sorted from spleen or lymph node cells, taken before intestinal transplant. This TCR derives from a human donor who received an intestinal transplant.

CDR3 in amino acids: CASSRTVLYEQYF. The CDR3 nucleotides read TGTGCCAGCAGCAGGACTGTCTTATACGAGCAGTACTTC. V and J are TRBV5-8 and TRBJ2-7; maybe TRBD2 (5 bases). The germline gives CDR1 SGHTS, CDR2 YDEGEE. The V end was cut by 4 bases, the J end by 4 bases, with 12 bases between. The CDR3 contains 13 residues.